These 8 T cell receptor beta chains share one sample of origin, sequenced in a study of high-grade serous ovarian cancer treatment subgroups. The data were produced by immunoSEQ multiplex PCR, yet TCRdb's version contains in-frame clones alone and is incomplete. The sample has more than 35,000 clones, approximately 80% seen once; the top ten hold approximately 3.1%. Tumor samples were obtained before definitive surgery or chemotherapy. Material for sequencing was tumor tissue. The receptors stem from a human donor with high-grade serous ovarian cancer.

The chain employs TRBV27 and TRBJ2-2, with 8 bases that match TRBD1. The J segment lost 4 bases and the V segment lost 7 bases, leaving 5 bases of the junction unmatched. CDR3 length: 14 amino acids. The germline gives CDR1 MNHEY, CDR2 SMNVEV (reference sequence). The CDR3 reads CASNPGQATGELFF. The CDR3 DNA reads as TGTGCCAGCAACCCGGGACAGGCCACCGGGGAGCTGTTTTTT.

The J gene is TRBJ2-3, the V gene TRBV25-1, with D possibly TRBD1 on 6 matching bases. Deletions cut 10 bases from V and 3 bases from J, with 11 bases between. This CDR3 contains 12 residues. Germline CDR1 is MGHDK and CDR2 is SYGVNS. Here the CDR3 DNA reads TGTGCCACCACCGGACAGACAGATACGCAGTATTTT. This gives the protein CATTGQTDTQYF.

The V and J genes are TRBV28 and TRBJ1-5; 10 positions match TRBD1. This CDR3 spans 17 amino acids. Losses at the gene ends were 1 base for V and 3 bases for J; bases not matched to a gene: 6. Germline assignment: CDR1 MDHEN and CDR2 SYDVKM. CDR3 in DNA: TGTGCCAGCAGTTTATCGTTGACAGGGGGCCCCAATCAGCCCCAGCATTTT. It codes for CASSLSLTGGPNQPQHF.

This chain uses TRBV2 with TRBJ1-2, with unresolved D. V was clipped by 4 bases and J by 4 bases, with 10 bases between them. In germline, CDR1 is SNHLY, CDR2 FYNNEI. The CDR3 consists of 13 residues. The CDR3 DNA sequence: TGTGCCAGCAGTGTGGCCGGGTCCTATGGCTACACCTTC. It is translated as CASSVAGSYGYTF.

This rearrangement joins TRBV5-1 to TRBJ2-1; 11 nucleotides match TRBD2. CDR3 length: 15 amino acids. Germline V CDR1 and CDR2: SGHRS, YFSETQ. After removal of 2 bases from V and 7 bases from J, the junction contained 5 bases not matched to a gene. The CDR3 sequence: CASSLLAGVGNEQFF. The CDR3 region has the DNA TGCGCCAGCAGCTTACTAGCGGGAGTGGGGAATGAGCAGTTCTTC.

This chain connects TRBV29-1 to TRBJ2-3; no firm D call. This CDR3 has 15 residues. V lost 8 bases and J lost 0, with 18 bases in between. Germline-derived CDR1 and CDR2 are SQVTM and ANQGSEA. DNA for the CDR3: TGCAGCTTCCGAGGACCCTTCGAGAGCACAGATACGCAGTATTTT. As protein: CSFRGPFESTDTQYF.

CDR3: CATRGYEQYF. CDR3 coding DNA: TGTGCCACCAGGGGCTACGAGCAGTACTTC. The rearrangement joins TRBV6-1 to TRBJ2-7; tentative D call: TRBD1 (6 bases). Germline V gives CDR1 MNHNS, CDR2 SASEGT. The V end was cut by 10 bases, the J end by 3 bases, with 7 bases between. This CDR3 is built from 10 residues.

This chain uses TRBV12-5 with TRBJ1-3, with 8 bases matching TRBD1. Trimming at V came to 6 bases and at J to 4 bases, leaving 5 bases not matched to a gene. This CDR3 has 14 residues. The germline V gene encodes CDR1 LGHNT and CDR2 FRNRAP. The CDR3 bases are TGTGCTAGTGGCTCGGACAGGGACGGAAACACCATATATTTT. Protein: CASGSDRDGNTIYF.